Here is one TCR beta chain with its context. The CDR3 has 13 residues. V dropped 5 bases and J dropped 4 bases, with 8 bases sitting between them. The germline CDR1 and CDR2 sequences are SGHTA and FQGNSA. TCRdb's copy holds only in-frame clones and misses some; the assay was immunoSEQ multiplex PCR. Of nearly 50,000 clones in the sample, around nine tenths were seen once. The sample is drawn from a study of OX40 agonist ivuxolimab in advanced cancers. Study context: As their treatment, patients were administered ivuxolimab, an agonistic anti-OX40 (CD134) antibody.

V and J are TRBV7-2 and TRBJ2-2; D not certain. This sample comprised CD4+ or CD8+ T cells sorted from blood, obtained in a trial of the OX40 agonist ivuxolimab. This clonotype originated in an adult with an advanced solid tumor such as melanoma, head and neck, liver or kidney cancer. CDR3 DNA sequence: TGTGCCAGCAGCCCGATCATCACCGGGGAGCTGTTTTTT. The encoded protein is CASSPIITGELFF.